The following is a TCR beta chain sequence with its context. Clones were read by immunoSEQ multiplex PCR, and TCRdb kept only the in-frame ones, dropping some. The sample has about 62,000 clones, 87% seen once. This sample is part of a study of technical replicates of blood from four donors. The V and J ends lost 6 bases and 7 bases, in that order; junction bases with no gene match: 9. Germline CDR1 and CDR2: MGHDK and SYGVNS. There are 14 residues in the CDR3. This TCR came from a human donor in good health. Some clones in this sample may be carry-over from other donors' samples. The sequencing input was PBMCs. This chain connects TRBV25-1 to TRBJ1-1; 9 bases are shared with TRBD1. CDR3 loop: CASSPPQGAVEAFF. The CDR3 nucleotides read TGTGCCAGCAGCCCACCACAGGGGGCAGTTGAAGCTTTCTTT.